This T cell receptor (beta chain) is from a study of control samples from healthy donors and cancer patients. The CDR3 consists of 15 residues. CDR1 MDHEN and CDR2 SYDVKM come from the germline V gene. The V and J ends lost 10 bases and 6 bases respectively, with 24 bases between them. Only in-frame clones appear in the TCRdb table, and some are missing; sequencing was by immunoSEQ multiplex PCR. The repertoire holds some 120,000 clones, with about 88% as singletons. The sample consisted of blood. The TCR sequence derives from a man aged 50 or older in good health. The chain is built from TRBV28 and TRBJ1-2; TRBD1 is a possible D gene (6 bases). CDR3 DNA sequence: TGTGCCACCAAAAAGATAATGGGGAGGGGGGATGGCTACACCTTC. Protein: CATKKIMGRGDGYTF.